These 14 T cell receptor beta chains originate from one sample sequenced in a study of blood T cell repertoires in COVID-19. TCRdb's copy holds only in-frame clones and misses some; the assay was immunoSEQ multiplex PCR. Here the sample spans about 110,000 clones, over 80% being singletons. Sequenced: peripheral blood. All receptors derive from a woman aged 65 to 85 with acute or convalescent COVID-19.

The chain recombines TRBV19 with TRBJ1-1, with a weak D call TRBD1 (6 bases). The CDR3 extends over 18 amino acids. Germline lookup yields CDR1 LNHDA and CDR2 SQIVND (reference sequence). Trimming cost V 7 bases and J 4 bases, with 28 bases left between them. The CDR3 coding sequence is TGTGCCAGTAACCCTGGGAGGGGAGGGGGAATCGACACCACTGAAGCTTTCTTT. This translates into CASNPGRGGGIDTTEAFF.

In this sample, this clone turned up a few times. CDR3 DNA: TGTGCCAGCAGCTTAGACAGGGGGCCCACTGAAGCTTTCTTT. Translation gives CASSLDRGPTEAFF. The genes are TRBV7-2 and TRBJ1-1, with 9 nucleotides matching TRBD1. Germline loops: CDR1 SGHTA, CDR2 FQGNSA. This CDR3 has 14 residues. Trimming took 1 base from V and 4 from J; bases not matched to a gene: 1. The full variable domain, completed using reference TRBV7-2 and TRBJ1-1, is GAGVSQSPSNKVTEKGKDVELRCDPISGHTALYWYRQSLGQGLEFLIYFQGNSAPDKSGLPSDRFSAERTGGSVSTLTIQRTQQEDSAVYLCASSLDRGPTEAFFGQGTRLTVV.

The sample holds a few counts of this clone. The chain joins TRBV28 to TRBJ1-6; no reliable D call. V lost 6 bases and J lost 14, with 14 bases in between. From germline, CDR1 is MDHEN and CDR2 SYDVKM. The CDR3 extends over 12 amino acids. CDR3 coding DNA: TGTGCCAGCAGCCTGTTTATCGGGACCCTCCACTTT. Translating gives CASSLFIGTLHF.

The chain's CDR3 is CSVSGGVTYGYTF. The CDR3 DNA is TGCAGCGTCTCAGGGGGCGTCACCTATGGCTACACCTTC. The chain has TRBV29-1 and TRBJ1-2, with 8 bases matching TRBD1. Per the germline V gene, CDR1 is SQVTM and CDR2 is ANQGSEA. The J segment lost 4 bases and the V segment lost 6 bases, leaving 7 bases of the junction unmatched. The CDR3 has 13 residues.

The genes are TRBV28 and TRBJ1-2, with a possible D match to TRBD1 (5 bases). Germline lookup yields CDR1 MDHEN and CDR2 SYDVKM. The CDR3 runs 14 residues. Trimming removed 6 bases at V and 5 bases at J, with 16 bases between. The DNA for the CDR3 is TGTGCCAGCAGCCCCCCCCGGGGGGTATATGGCTACACCTTC. This translates into CASSPPRGVYGYTF.

The chain is built from TRBV10-3 and TRBJ2-2; the match to TRBD2 covers 11 bases. CDR3 length: 15 residues. CDR1 ENHRY and CDR2 SYGVKD come from the germline V gene. J was trimmed by 4 bases and V by 6 bases; bases with no gene match: 4. The CDR3, as DNA: TGTGCCATCAGAAATAGCGGGGGGGTCACCGGGGAGCTGTTTTTT. It encodes CAIRNSGGVTGELFF.

The chain uses TRBV5-1 and TRBJ2-7, with D uncertain. Germline V lookup: CDR1 SGHRS, CDR2 YFSETQ. There are 14 residues in the CDR3. Trimming removed 4 bases at V and 12 bases at J, with 23 bases between. The CDR3 loop is CASSPAGSSAKRYF. CDR3 bases: TGCGCCAGCAGCCCCGCCGGGTCCTCAGCGAAGCGGTACTTC.

This clone has only a few counts. This chain joins TRBV5-4 and TRBJ2-2; 7 bases are shared with TRBD1. Trimming cost V 0 bases and J 4 bases; bases outside gene matches: 6. The CDR3 covers 16 residues. Per the germline V gene, CDR1 is SGHNT and CDR2 is YYREEE (reference sequence). This CDR3 is CASSLAETGLTGELFF. The CDR3 region has the DNA TGTGCCAGCAGCTTGGCCGAGACAGGGCTCACCGGGGAGCTGTTTTTT.

The chain is built from TRBV7-9 and TRBJ2-7, with 7 nucleotides matching TRBD1. Per the germline V gene, CDR1 is SEHNR and CDR2 is FQNEAQ (reference sequence). The CDR3 length is 13 residues. With V trimmed by 6 bases and J by 2 bases, 4 bases remained unmatched. The chain's CDR3 is CASSPGQTYEQYF. In nucleotides, the CDR3 is TGTGCCAGCAGTCCGGGACAGACCTACGAGCAGTACTTC. The full variable domain, rest sourced from reference TRBV7-9 and TRBJ2-7, is DTGVSQNPRHKITKRGQNVTFRCDPISEHNRLYWYRQTLGQGPEFLTYFQNEAQLEKSRLLSDRFSAERPKGSFSTLEIQRTEQGDSAMYLCASSPGQTYEQYFGPGTRLTVT.

The V call is TRBV19, the J call TRBJ1-5; TRBD1 agrees at 9 bases. The junction had 9 bases not matched to a gene; V was cut back by 4 bases and J by 2 bases. The V gene's germline CDR1 is LNHDA and CDR2 SQIVND (reference sequence). The CDR3 is 17 amino acids. The CDR3 region has the DNA TGTGCCAGTAGTACAAGCCCGACAGGGGGAGGCAATCAGCCCCAGCATTTT. Translation: CASSTSPTGGGNQPQHF.

J is TRBJ1-5 and V is TRBV3-1 (or the pseudogene TRBV3-2); 8 positions agree with TRBD1. This CDR3 contains 14 residues. Germline assignment: CDR1 LGHDT and CDR2 YNNKEL (reference sequence). V was clipped by 5 bases and J by 3 bases; unmatched bases: 3. The CDR3 is CASSWTGFNQPQHF. CDR3 sequence (DNA): TGTGCCAGCAGCTGGACAGGGTTCAATCAGCCCCAGCATTTT.

The rearrangement uses TRBV13 and TRBJ2-6; no reliable D call. The length of the CDR3 is 17 residues. The germline CDR1 and CDR2 sequences are PRHDT and FYEKMQ (reference sequence). V was trimmed by 0 bases and J by 1 base, leaving 10 bases between them. The CDR3 sequence: CASSLGLQTSGANVLTF. The CDR3 DNA reads TGTGCCAGCAGCTTAGGCCTACAGACATCTGGGGCCAACGTCCTGACTTTC.

The rearrangement joins TRBV6-1 to TRBJ1-2; D possibly corresponds to TRBD1 (5 bases). Germline lookup yields CDR1 MNHNS and CDR2 SASEGT. This CDR3 has 13 residues. V lost 2 bases, J lost 3 bases, and 7 bases lay in between. The CDR3 DNA reads TGTGCCAGCAGTGAAACAGGATACTATGGCTACACCTTC. It yields the protein CASSETGYYGYTF.

The rearrangement joins TRBV7-9 to TRBJ2-3; tentatively, D is TRBD1 (6 bases). Trimming removed 3 bases from V and 4 bases from J, with 14 bases in between. In germline, CDR1 is SEHNR, CDR2 FQNEAQ (reference sequence). The CDR3 is 15 residues long. CDR3 in amino acids: CASSLVGAGSDTQYF. DNA of the CDR3: TGTGCCAGCAGCTTGGTGGGGGCCGGTTCAGATACGCAGTATTTT.